The entry that follows covers one TCR beta chain sequence. This record belongs to a study of monozygotic twins with inflammatory bowel disease. The V gene's germline CDR1 is SGHVS and CDR2 FQNEAQ. The CDR3 contains 15 residues. Blood samples measuring 2 to 2.5 ml were taken per donor. The TCR libraries each used total RNA (roughly 4,000 ng per library). Template switching was used to attach UMIs, which incorporated a 6-nucleotide sample barcode. One entry per CDR3 protein, without DNA, is what TCRdb gives after re-calling the 5' RACE reads. Here the sample table reports around 380,000 distinct CDR3 sequences.

This sequence originates from a human donor with ulcerative colitis or Crohn's disease, or a healthy co-twin of an affected twin (not recorded which). The chain employs TRBV7-8 and TRBJ1-6; the TRBD1 assignment by TCRdb is unverifiable without DNA. Input material: blood. CDR3 residues: CASSTNRGGTSPLHF.